A single sample gave rise to the 27 T cell receptor beta chains below, sequenced in a study of siplizumab effects on memory and regulatory T cells. Only in-frame clones appear in the TCRdb table, and some are missing; sequencing was by immunoSEQ multiplex PCR. The sample carries over 95,000 clones, about 93% recorded once. Material for sequencing was non-Treg CD4+ T cells sorted from blood. The receptor source for this set is a human donor in good health.

The chain links TRBV10-3 to TRBJ2-1; D is undetermined. V was shortened by 4 bases and J by 4 bases, with 5 bases between the two germline ends. The germline CDR1 and CDR2 sequences are ENHRY and SYGVKD. The CDR3 has 12 residues. This CDR3 is CAISGVYNEQFF. In DNA, the CDR3 is TGTGCCATCAGTGGTGTTTACAATGAGCAGTTCTTC.

The CDR3 DNA is TGTGCCAGCAGCGTAGGTCAGTCTAAATCAGATACGCAGTATTTT. The encoded protein is CASSVGQSKSDTQYF. The gene calls are TRBV9 and TRBJ2-3; unclear D gene. There are 15 residues in the CDR3. The V gene's germline CDR1 is SGDLS and CDR2 YYNGEE. Between the trimmed V and J ends, which lost 0 bases and 4 bases, there was a span of 12 bases.

This rearrangement joins TRBV6-5 to TRBJ2-3; D is possibly TRBD1 (7 bases). Trimming shortened V by 0 bases and J by 2 bases, and 12 bases separated the two germline ends. Per the germline V gene, CDR1 is MNHEY and CDR2 is SVGAGI. The CDR3 has 16 amino acids. In DNA, the CDR3 is TGTGCCAGCAGTTACTCGGGGGGACAGTACACAGATACGCAGTATTTT. This codes for CASSYSGGQYTDTQYF.

The V call is TRBV7-9, the J call TRBJ2-2, with TRBD1 matching over 10 bases. In germline, CDR1 is SEHNR, CDR2 FQNEAQ (reference sequence). CDR3 size: 15 residues. Germline trimming cut 5 bases from V and 0 bases from J; bases unmatched to any gene: 0. The CDR3 loop reads CASSGTGANTGELFF. The CDR3 DNA is TGTGCCAGCAGCGGGACAGGGGCGAACACCGGGGAGCTGTTTTTT.

J is TRBJ2-4 and V is TRBV6-1, with 7 bases matching TRBD1. Germline V gene data show CDR1 as MNHNS and CDR2 as SASEGT. Trimming removed 7 bases from V and 8 bases from J; junction bases left unmatched: 11. The CDR3 runs to 14 residues. In nucleotides, the CDR3 is TGTGCCAGCACCTCAAGACAGGGAATCGACATTCAGTACTTC. As protein: CASTSRQGIDIQYF.

The CDR3 loop reads CASSARPAGLTRELYTEAFF. CDR3 bases: TGTGCCAGCAGCGCCCGGCCCGCCGGACTGACACGGGAGTTGTACACTGAAGCTTTCTTT. The rearrangement links TRBV9 to TRBJ1-1, with D uncertain. V was shortened by 3 bases and J by 3 bases, with 30 bases between the two germline ends. CDR1 is SGDLS, CDR2 YYNGEE, per germline. This CDR3 comprises 20 residues.

The rearrangement links TRBV7-2 to TRBJ2-3; 14 positions match TRBD2. Germline trimming cut 5 bases from V and 2 bases from J; bases unmatched to any gene: 6. The CDR3 runs to 17 residues. Germline V gene sequence: CDR1 SGHTA, CDR2 FQGNSA. The CDR3 bases are TGTGCCAGCAGCCCCCCGGGACTAGCGGGGGCCACAGATACGCAGTATTTT. Its translation: CASSPPGLAGATDTQYF.

This chain connects TRBV10-1 to TRBJ2-7; TRBD1 aligns across 7 bases. The CDR3 sequence is 13 residues long. Looked up from germline, CDR1 is WNHNN and CDR2 is SYGVQD (reference sequence). V trimming: 6 bases; J trimming: 5 bases; junction bases outside the gene matches: 7. The CDR3, as DNA: TGCGCCAGCAGCGCAGACAGGGTACACGAGCAGTACTTC. Amino acids: CASSADRVHEQYF.

J is TRBJ1-2 and V is TRBV5-1; D is unclear. This CDR3 is 13 amino acids long. Germline loops: CDR1 SGHRS, CDR2 YFSETQ. V was pared by 0 bases and J by 4 bases, with 7 bases between. CDR3 bases: TGCGCCAGCAGCTTGGCCCGGCCCTATGGCTACACCTTC. It codes for CASSLARPYGYTF.

This chain connects TRBV5-1 to TRBJ1-2, with TRBD1 matching 7 bases. Trimming removed 4 bases from V and 4 bases from J; junction bases left unmatched: 16. Germline V CDR1 and CDR2: SGHRS, YFSETQ. There are 17 residues in the CDR3. CDR3 sequence (DNA): TGCGCCAGCAGCCAGGGAGGGGGCGGCTCTCCTACCTATGGCTACACCTTC. Protein sequence: CASSQGGGGSPTYGYTF.

CDR3 region: CASSRGGGNASPLHF. The CDR3, as DNA: TGTGCCAGCAGTAGGGGGGGCGGGAACGCTTCACCCCTCCACTTT. The chain has TRBV9 and TRBJ1-6; D is perhaps TRBD1 (6 bases). The CDR3 has 15 amino acids. The germline V gene encodes CDR1 SGDLS and CDR2 YYNGEE. V shed 5 bases and J shed 9 bases, with 18 bases lying between them.

The chain couples TRBV7-2 to TRBJ2-7; no clear D. Trimming left V 5 bases short and J 2 bases short, with 16 bases between. Germline assignment: CDR1 SGHTA and CDR2 FQGNSA. The CDR3 covers 15 residues. This CDR3 reads CASSPGGQSAYEQYF. Written as DNA, the CDR3 is TGTGCCAGCAGCCCAGGCGGCCAGTCCGCCTACGAGCAGTACTTC.

The chain links TRBV7-8 to TRBJ2-3; D not resolved. Germline assignment: CDR1 SGHVS and CDR2 FQNEAQ. This CDR3 comprises 13 residues. V was clipped by 1 base and J by 5 bases, with 7 bases between them. The CDR3 region has the DNA TGTGCCAGCAGCTTAGATAGGCAAGATACGCAGTATTTT. Protein sequence: CASSLDRQDTQYF. The variable domain in full, with the rest retrieved from reference TRBV7-8 and TRBJ2-3, is GAGVSQSPRYKVAKRGQDVALRCDPISGHVSLFWYQQALGQGPEFLTYFQNEAQLDKSGLPSDRFFAERPEGSVSTLKIQRTQQEDSAVYLCASSLDRQDTQYFGPGTRLTVL.

The chain has TRBV7-2 and TRBJ1-5; D is perhaps TRBD1 (6 bases). V lost 1 base, J lost 6 bases, and 7 bases lay in between. This CDR3 comprises 13 residues. CDR1 and CDR2 (germline): SGHTA, FQGNSA. In DNA, the CDR3 is TGTGCCAGCAGCTTAGGAGGGGGTCAGCCCCAGCATTTT. Its protein is CASSLGGGQPQHF.

This CDR3 reads CASSFGLNTEAFF. For the CDR3, the DNA is TGTGCCAGCAGCTTTGGCCTTAACACTGAAGCTTTCTTT. V is TRBV7-9 and J is TRBJ1-1; D not resolved. Trimming pared 3 bases from V and 2 bases from J, leaving 7 bases between. Germline values: CDR1 SEHNR, CDR2 FQNEAQ (reference sequence). The CDR3 consists of 13 residues.

J is TRBJ2-2 and V is TRBV6-5; no firm D call. V dropped 3 bases and J dropped 4 bases, with 12 bases sitting between them. Germline V CDR1 and CDR2: MNHEY, SVGAGI. The CDR3 is 15 residues long. CDR3 region: CASSYSPLATGELFF. In DNA, the CDR3 is TGTGCCAGCAGTTATAGTCCCCTGGCCACCGGGGAGCTGTTTTTT.

The chain joins TRBV4-2 to TRBJ1-5; D may be TRBD1 (6 bases). Trimming stripped 6 bases from V and 6 bases from J, with 21 bases between. Germline-derived CDR1 and CDR2 are LGHNA and YNFKEQ. The CDR3 extends over 16 amino acids. In nucleotides, the CDR3 is TGTGCCAGCAGACACACCGGGACAATTGAGGCTCAGCCCCAGCATTTT. Amino acid sequence: CASRHTGTIEAQPQHF.

In its sample, this clone was seen once. The V gene is TRBV7-6, the J gene TRBJ2-5, with 9 nucleotides matching TRBD1. V trimming: 1 base; J trimming: 1 base; junction bases outside the gene matches: 4. Germline V gives CDR1 SGHVS, CDR2 FNYEAQ. This CDR3 contains 16 residues. CDR3 in amino acids: CASSLGQGVTQETQYF. CDR3 nucleotides: TGTGCCAGCAGCTTAGGACAGGGGGTTACCCAAGAGACCCAGTACTTC.

V gene TRBV4-3 combines with J gene TRBJ2-1, with D possibly matching TRBD1 (7 bases). The length of the CDR3 is 15 residues. Trimming cost V 3 bases and J 4 bases, with 13 bases left between them. Germline V gene sequence: CDR1 LGHNA, CDR2 YSLEER. CDR3 in amino acids: CASSHGGTAYNEQFF. In DNA, the CDR3 is TGCGCCAGCAGCCACGGAGGGACAGCTTACAATGAGCAGTTCTTC.

This clone was recorded only once. V is TRBV4-1 and J is TRBJ1-4; weak D call: TRBD1 (5 bases). V was trimmed by 5 bases and J by 7 bases, leaving 14 bases between them. Germline V gene lookup returns CDR1 MGHRA and CDR2 YSYEKL. The CDR3 has 14 residues. The CDR3, as DNA: TGCGCCAGCAGCAACCGGGGCATGCCTGAAAAACTGTTTTTT. As protein: CASSNRGMPEKLFF.

The chain is built from TRBV21-1 and TRBJ2-6; TRBD1, the table's D call, was not compared with the DNA. TRBV21-1 is given as a pseudogene. The CDR3 length is 19 residues. CDR3 amino acids: CASSKEKDRVNSGANVLTF. As DNA, the CDR3 is TGTGCCAGCAGCAAAGAAAAGGACAGGGTAAATTCTGGGGCCAACGTCCTGACTTTC.

The V and J genes are TRBV28 and TRBJ1-5; D might be TRBD1 (5 bases). CDR1 MDHEN and CDR2 SYDVKM come from the germline V gene. The V end lost 7 bases, the J end lost 2 bases, and 15 bases lay between the germline ends. The CDR3 spans 15 residues. CDR3 in amino acids: CASIISGVRNQPQHF. In DNA, the CDR3 is TGTGCCAGCATAATTTCGGGGGTACGCAATCAGCCCCAGCATTTT.

The count of this clone is one. The genes are TRBV5-1 and TRBJ1-5, with 9 bases matching TRBD1. The CDR3 is made up of 15 amino acids. The V segment lost 4 bases and the J segment 6 bases; nucleotides outside the gene matches: 8. Germline CDR1 reads SGHRS; CDR2 reads YFSETQ. The CDR3 DNA is TGCGCCAGCAGCCTCACAGGGGGCGGGGGTCAGCCCCAGCATTTT. Residues: CASSLTGGGGQPQHF.

The sample holds one count of this clone. V and J are TRBV5-1 and TRBJ1-1, with D possibly matching TRBD1 (6 bases). The CDR3 covers 16 residues. Trimming left V 0 bases short and J 8 bases short, with 20 bases between. Germline V CDR1 and CDR2: SGHRS, YFSETQ. The CDR3 DNA reads as TGCGCCAGCAGCTTGGAAACATTGGGGGGCGCGGGAGAAGCTTTCTTT. Protein: CASSLETLGGAGEAFF.

This clone appeared a single time. The V gene is TRBV18, the J gene TRBJ1-2; 7 bases fit TRBD1. V was pared by 5 bases and J by 2 bases, with 8 bases of the junction left unmatched. The CDR3 covers 15 residues. Germline CDR1 KGHSH, CDR2 LQKENI. CDR3 sequence reads: CASSGNAGGNYGYTF. The CDR3 coding sequence is TGTGCCAGCTCAGGGAATGCAGGGGGAAACTATGGCTACACCTTC. Full variable domain (missing parts from reference TRBV18 and TRBJ1-2): NAGVMQNPRHLVRRRGQEARLRCSPMKGHSHVYWYRQLPEEGLKFMVYLQKENIIDESGMPKERFSAEFPKEGPSILRIQQVVRGDSAAYFCASSGNAGGNYGYTFGSGTRLTVV.

This sequence joins TRBV2 and TRBJ2-6; 12 positions match TRBD1. The germline gives CDR1 SNHLY, CDR2 FYNNEI. J lost 2 bases, V lost 6 bases, and 5 bases had no gene match. The CDR3 is made up of 17 amino acids. CDR3 protein: CASSSGTGGAGANVLTF. The DNA of the CDR3 is TGTGCCAGCAGCTCCGGGACAGGGGGCGCTGGGGCCAACGTCCTGACTTTC. Full variable domain (remainder filled in from reference TRBV2 and TRBJ2-6): EPEVTQTPSHQVTQMGQEVILRCVPISNHLYFYWYRQILGQKVEFLVSFYNNEISEKSEIFDDQFSVERPDGSNFTLKIRSTKLEDSAMYFCASSSGTGGAGANVLTFGAGSRLTVL.

The rearrangement links TRBV5-4 to TRBJ2-3; tentatively, D is TRBD2 (6 bases). Germline V CDR1 and CDR2: SGHNT, YYREEE (reference sequence). The V end lost 4 bases, the J end lost 1 base, and 16 bases lay between the germline ends. CDR3 length equals 16 residues. Here the CDR3 reads CASSPGTLGGTDTQYF. DNA of the CDR3: TGTGCCAGCAGCCCCGGGACTCTGGGAGGCACAGATACGCAGTATTTT.